The clone carrying this TCR beta chain was counted at least ten times. The antigen remains undetermined. TCR beta CDR3 regions were amplified from RNA. Primed by the HTBI set, a first-round RT-PCR was run on the TCR CDR3. Via MiXCR, TCRdb re-called the multiplex PCR reads, giving one row per CDR3 protein. Among 600,000 or so distinct CDR3 sequences listed, more than 45% were seen once. Looked up from germline, CDR1 is LNHNV and CDR2 is YYDKDF (reference sequence). The CDR3 has 15 residues. Trimming cost V 4 bases and J 0 bases, with 10 bases left between them. The source of the sample is a study of T cells in Graves' hyperthyroidism and ophthalmopathy. Study-level results: Most thyroid clonotypes with frequency above 0.001 were detected in blood.

Sequences were obtained from peripheral blood or thyroid tissue (not recorded which). The clonotype was recovered from a woman aged 18-29 years with Graves' hyperthyroidism. V is TRBV15 and J is TRBJ1-5; D gene unclear. As DNA, the CDR3 is TGTGCCACCAGCAACCCAAGGAATAGCAATCAGCCCCAGCATTTT. It translates to CATSNPRNSNQPQHF.